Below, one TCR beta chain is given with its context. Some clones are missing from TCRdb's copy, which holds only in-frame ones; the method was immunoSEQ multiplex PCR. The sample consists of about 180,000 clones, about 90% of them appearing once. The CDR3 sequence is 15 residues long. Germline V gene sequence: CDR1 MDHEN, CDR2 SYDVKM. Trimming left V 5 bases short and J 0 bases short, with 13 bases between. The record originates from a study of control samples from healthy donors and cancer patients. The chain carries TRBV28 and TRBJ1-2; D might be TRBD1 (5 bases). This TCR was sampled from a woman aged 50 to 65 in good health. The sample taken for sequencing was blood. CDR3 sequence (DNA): TGTGCCAGCAGTCCGATCGAGGGGCCTAACTATGGCTACACCTTC. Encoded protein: CASSPIEGPNYGYTF.